This T cell receptor beta chain was identified in a study of blood T cell repertoires in COVID-19 (TCRdb year 2020). Context from the whole study: Samples from collaborators originated in the United States, Italy and Spain and spanned both the acute and convalescent phases of COVID-19. Samples were obtained from the ongoing ImmuneRACE study (first 160 participants) and from some 1,200 subjects provided by 6 global collaborators. The material from the prospective study consisted of cDNA or gDNA derived from T cells, B-cell-depleted T cells, or PBMCs. Deeply sampled blood TCRbeta repertoires from subjects exposed to, actively infected with, or recovered from COVID-19 were included in the dataset. The repertoires were released in a freely available public database intended as a resource for research on the immune response to SARS-CoV-2. Where available, HLA class I and class II types were obtained from metadata supplied by the sample provider rather than from assay-based typing. A de-identified subject ID, COVID-19 status, age in years and sex were almost always included in the sample metadata.

Results the study describes overall, beyond this receptor: Clinical and demographic metadata were provided uncurated, with the amount varying by source and participant.

The immunoSEQ Assay, a bias-controlled multiplex PCR, was used to amplify TCRbeta CDR3 regions from genomic DNA. From the authors' description of their analysis: Within the assay, amplification of reference gene primers was used to estimate how many nucleated cells each sample contained. Sequence reads were collapsed and filtered to measure the absolute abundance of every unique TCRbeta CDR3 rearrangement. Productive Simpson clonality was computed per sample as the square root of Simpson's diversity index over productive rearrangements. The immuneACCESS repertoire file appears here via TCRdb, limited to in-frame rearrangements. These files lack a portion of the clones; in checked studies, under half of the deficit traces to unresolved V genes, and the cause of the others is not known. V and J calls and clone size are copied from that table; D and trimming were computed from the DNA. Present in this sample are hundreds of thousands of clones, 84% of which were seen just once. The ten largest clonotypes hold 15% to 20% of the sample.

Collaborating institutions collected whole blood in K2EDTA tubes following their own protocols. Collaborator samples were shipped for TCRbeta analysis as frozen whole blood, isolated PBMCs, or DNA extracted from either sample type. V is cut back by 5 bases and J by 8 bases, with 10 bases in the junction unmatched. Sequences LNHDA (CDR1) and SQIVND (CDR2) are obtained from the germline V gene (reference sequence). Taken from cysteine to phenylalanine, the CDR3 has 15 residues. The sequence is cut down to CDR3 DNA, 45 bases in frame from base 1. Notes on this clone: The antigen it binds to is not known. No qualities accompany the bases; no much larger clone lies one base away.

The TCR was taken from a woman aged 80 or over with active or convalescent COVID-19. Sequencing used peripheral blood. The chain was built from TRBV19 and TRBJ2-1; TRBD1 matches 9 bases in the middle. Here is the DNA: TGTGCCAGTAGTGGCGGGACAGGGTCCAGGGATGAGCAGTTCTTC. Its amino acids are CASSGGTGSRDEQFF.